The source of this T cell receptor (beta chain) is a study of T cells in Graves' hyperthyroidism and ophthalmopathy (dated by TCRdb to the late 2010s). In the study overall: Peripheral blood samples were taken at the time of initial diagnosis, prior to any treatment. TCR V-J signatures able to tell the groups apart were searched for in a discovery cohort of approximately 95 patients, of whom approximately 40 had Graves' ophthalmopathy and around 56 had stable Graves' hyperthyroidism. Prospective prediction of ophthalmopathy was tested in an independent validation cohort of 18 to 20 hyperthyroidism patients and 17 patients who later progressed to ophthalmopathy. For training and testing, the 100 or so patients in the discovery cohort were randomly divided in a 7:3 ratio. The study also compared thyroid tissue and blood T-cell repertoires from 6 or 7 Graves' hyperthyroidism patients. After sampling, hyperthyroidism patients received methimazole starting at 30 mg daily, and ophthalmopathy patients received high-dose intravenous methylprednisolone. According to the paper, TCR Vbeta CDR3 sequencing was carried out on 135 peripheral blood samples, which came from 40 to 45 ophthalmopathy, around 75 hyperthyroidism and about 17 progressor patients.

From a lookup of the germline V gene, CDR1 and CDR2 are ENHRY and SYGVKD. Trimming removed 3 bases from V and 4 bases from J; the gene matches leave 5 bases unexplained. The CDR3 has 15 amino acids, counting the end cysteine and phenylalanine. Kept here is only the CDR3 DNA, which spans 45 bases and is read in frame from base 1. Ophthalmopathy patients had moderately to severely active disease, with a Clinical Activity Score of 3 or more, a NOSPECS grade of 4 or more, and a disease duration of less than 3 months. Exclusion was applied to patients with uncontrolled infections, other autoimmune diseases, pregnancy or lactation. Clinical symptoms, serum thyroxine and TRAb, thyroid ultrasound, and orbital computed tomography formed the basis for the diagnoses. PBMCs were separated from 7.5 to 10 ml of fresh peripheral blood using Ficoll-Paque density gradient centrifugation. Total RNA was extracted with Trizol reagent, and quality was checked on an Agilent 2100 Bioanalyzer.

Study-level results and caveats: Ophthalmopathy was separated from stable hyperthyroidism by a 13 V-J signature model, with 85% to 90% sensitivity and roughly 84% specificity obtained in cross-validation and 80%/75% obtained in testing. During validation, the model predicted progression to ophthalmopathy a median of about 6.3 months ahead of onset, with almost 71% sensitivity and 72.22% specificity. Most expanded thyroid clonotypes (frequency above 0.001) were also found in blood, which suggests that blood repertoires may mirror thyroid immune responses. No statistical method was used to set the sample size in advance, and investigators knew the group allocation.

As concerns this clonotype: Its antigen specificity is not known. No base qualities exist here, and no much larger clone lies one base off it.

The TCR beta CDR3 regions were amplified from RNA transcripts. The TCR CDR3 was subjected to a first round of RT-PCR using the HTBI primer set and the Qiagen OneStep RT-PCR kit. Libraries were constructed in a second round of multiplex PCR, after which size selection and purification were carried out. Libraries were sequenced paired-end with 100 bp reads on an Illumina HiSeq2000. In the paper's pipeline: SOAPnuke was used to process the raw data, removing reads that contained adapters or uncalled bases, had a mean Phred below 15, or lacked an exact match to the constant primer or identifier. High-quality paired reads were merged with COPE v1.2.5, and unique nucleotide sequences were defined as clonotypes. Clonotypes were aligned to IMGT TRBV, TRBD and TRBJ reference segments using MiTCR v1.1. Analysis was restricted to V-J combinations with a frequency above 0.0001, which covered approximately 99% of repertoires. The TCS score was defined as F50 (clonal expansion) divided by E x V (chaos), with BLOSUM62-based TCRdist calculated between CDR3 peptides within each V-J. Welch's t-statistics and random forest reduced around 510 V-J features to 10 to 15, which were used in a naive Bayes classifier (R e1071). TCRdb took the public reads, trimmed them with fastp at Q25, ran MiXCR for clone calling and kept in-frame beta chains. CDR3 protein sequences are deduplicated, and each keeps its most common genes and DNA. In this record, the V and J calls reflect TCRdb's handling and not the investigators' own analysis. Across this sample there are approximately 570,000 distinct CDR3 sequences, with around 20% seen only once. 45% to 50% of the sample goes to the ten largest clones.

This clonotype was sampled from a man between 40 and 49 years old with Graves' ophthalmopathy. Material for sequencing was blood. The chain links TRBV10-3 with TRBJ1-5; TRBD1 fits 8 bases in the junction. The CDR3 region reads CAISDGQGKNQPQHF. The sequenced DNA is TGTGCCATCAGTGACGGACAGGGTAAGAATCAGCCCCAGCATTTT.